The subject of this entry is one T cell receptor beta chain. TCRdb reprocessed the 5' RACE reads; each CDR3 protein has one entry and no DNA is given. Here the sample table reports under 200,000 distinct CDR3 sequences. The data are from a study of T cells expressing NK-cell markers. At the level of the study: CD3+CD56+NKG2C+, CD3+CD56+NKG2C- and CD3+CD56-NKG2C+ T cells, once sorted, supplied the TCR beta repertoires. HCMV seropositivity characterized most of the eight sequenced donors, and seronegativity one.

This receptor was obtained from a woman aged 18 to 69 in good health. Sequencing was carried out using blood T cells: a sorted CD56 or NKG2C T cell subset, CD4+ or CD8+ T cells, or bulk PBMC T cells (not recorded which).

The CDR3 protein is CASSQDRSSGYEQYF. The gene calls are TRBV3-1 and TRBJ2-7. Germline V CDR1 and CDR2: LGHDT, YNNKEL (reference sequence). The CDR3 length is 15 residues.